This is a list of T cell receptor beta chains from one sample in a study of CD8 T cells in ankylosing spondylitis. TCRdb itself ran the 5' RACE reads through MiXCR, one entry per CDR3 protein. The sample lists around 540,000 distinct CDR3 sequences, 9.5% to 15% occurring once. Source material: blood, either unsorted or a sorted T cell fraction (not recorded which). These receptors were obtained from a male donor with ankylosing spondylitis. The CDR3 runs from the conserved cysteine through the conserved F or W. D genes are given only for firm matches. Rows give clone size only sometimes, using once, few, many, or a class for an expanded clone.

V gene	D gene	J gene	clone size	CDR3 DNA	CDR3 protein
TRBV10-3	-	TRBJ2-1	many	TGTGCCATCAGTGTGCAGGGGGCAAAGAATGGTAGCGGGAAGCACAATGAGCAGTTCTTC	CAISVQGAKNGSGKHNEQFF
TRBV20-1	TRBD1	TRBJ2-5	-	TGCAGGGGGACAGGGGGCGCGGGGGAGACCCAGTACTTC	CRGTGGAGETQYF
TRBV11-2	TRBD1	TRBJ2-1	many	TGTGCCAGCAGCTCGCAGGGGGGACAGGGCTACAATGAGCAGTTCTTC	CASSSQGGQGYNEQFF
TRBV25-1	-	TRBJ2-5	-	TGTGCCAGCAGCGTCCTGGAAGCGTCCCAAGAGACCCAGTACTTC	CASSVLEASQETQYF
TRBV7-9	-	TRBJ2-1	few	TGTGCCAGCAGCTTAGCCAGCTACAGTGAGCAGTTCTTC	CASSLASYSEQFF
TRBV6-2/TRBV6-3	-	TRBJ2-1	many	TGTGCCAGCAGTTACCCCCCGGGGACCTACAATGAGCAGTTCTTC	CASSYPPGTYNEQFF
TRBV20-1	-	TRBJ2-4	-	TGCAGTGCTAGATTGCCAGGGGGGATTCTAGCCAAAAACATTCAGTACTTC	CSARLPGGILAKNIQYF
TRBV9	-	TRBJ2-7	few	TGTGCCAGCAACGCCGGAGGGTACGAGCAGTACTTC	CASNAGGYEQYF
TRBV5-1	TRBD2	TRBJ2-7	-	TGCGCCAGCAGCCGGGAACTAGCGGCCAACGAGCAGTACTTC	CASSRELAANEQYF
TRBV12-3/TRBV12-4	-	TRBJ1-4	many	TGTGCCAGCAGTTTCAAACAGCTCGGTGAAAAACTGTTTTTT	CASSFKQLGEKLFF
TRBV6-2/TRBV6-3	-	TRBJ1-5	many	TGTGCCAGCAGTTACTCGTCGGTGGTAATCTTGCCCCAGCATTTT	CASSYSSVVILPQHF
TRBV20-1	TRBD2	TRBJ2-3	-	TGCAGTGCTAGAGGGGGCCCTCAATGGGAGGGCCTAACAGATACGCAGTATTTT	CSARGGPQWEGLTDTQYF
TRBV29-1	-	TRBJ1-1	few	TGCAGCGTGCGCCTGTCTGTCACCATGAACACTGAAGCTTTCTTT	CSVRLSVTMNTEAFF
TRBV7-8	TRBD2	TRBJ2-1	few	TGTGCCAGCAGCAGCGGGAGGGACGGGGTCGATGAGCAGTTCTTC	CASSSGRDGVDEQFF
TRBV7-2	-	TRBJ1-6	-	TGTGCCAGCAGCTTAGGGGGTAACAGGGATTCACCCCTCCACTTT	CASSLGGNRDSPLHF
TRBV12-3/TRBV12-4	-	TRBJ2-5	many	TGTGCCAGCAGGGGGTACCAAGAGACCCAGTACTTC	CASRGYQETQYF
TRBV2	-	TRBJ2-3	-	TGTGCCAGCAGGAATACCCGGGTCCTCCTGGATACGCAGTATTTT	CASRNTRVLLDTQYF
TRBV4-1	-	TRBJ2-7	-	TGCGCCAGCAGCCAAGCAGGGAACTACGAGCAGTACTTC	CASSQAGNYEQYF
TRBV3-1	TRBD2	TRBJ2-1	-	TGTGCCAGCAGCCTCGTCAGCGGGGGCTCCTACAATGAGCAGTTCTTC	CASSLVSGGSYNEQFF
TRBV20-1	-	TRBJ2-3	once	TGCAGTGCTAGCGCAACCTGGACAGATACGCAGTATTTT	CSASATWTDTQYF
TRBV12-3/TRBV12-4	TRBD2	TRBJ2-1	many	TGTGCCAGCAGTCCGCACCGTCTAGCGGGAGGCGGAGAGTTCTTC	CASSPHRLAGGGEFF
TRBV29-1	TRBD1	TRBJ1-1	few	TGCAGCGTAGGGATGGGAACAGGGGGTACTGAAGCTTTCTTT	CSVGMGTGGTEAFF
TRBV24-1	TRBD2	TRBJ2-1	many	TGTGCCACCAGTCGGACTAGCGGGGCCCATTATCCTTACAATGAGCAGTTCTTC	CATSRTSGAHYPYNEQFF
TRBV9	-	TRBJ1-3	few	TGTGCCAGCAGCGTATCCTCAGGGCTGAGTGCTGGAAACACCATATATTTT	CASSVSSGLSAGNTIYF
TRBV27	-	TRBJ2-5	-	-	CASSFGPGRGPRETQYF
TRBV4-2	-	TRBJ1-3	few	TGTGCCACCACCCCCACAGGGAAAGGAAACACCATATATTTT	CATTPTGKGNTIYF
TRBV20-1	-	TRBJ1-4	few	TGCAGTGCCGAACGGACAACTAATGAAAAACTGTTTTTT	CSAERTTNEKLFF
TRBV5-1	-	TRBJ2-1	-	TGCGCCAGCATCTCAAACTTGGGGGCCCGTGGGAATGAGCAGTTCTTC	CASISNLGARGNEQFF
TRBV2	TRBD1	TRBJ1-1	once	TGTGCCAGCAGACCCAAAGACAGGGGGCTATCTGAAGCTTTCTTT	CASRPKDRGLSEAFF
TRBV11-2	-	TRBJ2-6	-	TGTGCCAGCAGCTCCAGACATCGTAGGGCCAACGTCCTGACTTTC	CASSSRHRRANVLTF
TRBV30	-	TRBJ1-3	-	TGTGCCTGGAGAGACCGGTACTCTGGAAACACCATATATTTT	CAWRDRYSGNTIYF
TRBV6-5	-	TRBJ2-3	-	TGTGCCAGCAGTTACGGGCGCACAGATACGCAGTATTTT	CASSYGRTDTQYF
TRBV20-1	TRBD1	TRBJ2-2	few	TGCAGTGCTAGACCCGGACAGGCGAACACCGGGGAGCTGTTTTTT	CSARPGQANTGELFF
TRBV5-1	-	TRBJ2-7	many	TGCGCCAGCGCAAACAGCGGCTTTTCCGAGCAGTACTTC	CASANSGFSEQYF
TRBV14	TRBD2	TRBJ2-3	many	TGTGCCAGCAGCCAAGAAGCTAGCGGGAGCTTTGGCACAGATACGCAGTATTTT	CASSQEASGSFGTDTQYF
TRBV11-2	TRBD2	TRBJ2-1	-	TGTGCCAGCAACAAGCGGGAGGGCCCCGGCTACAATGAGCAGTTCTTC	CASNKREGPGYNEQFF
TRBV12-1	-	TRBJ2-5	-	TGTGTCAGCAGCCTTTGCGAACTAGATGAGGCGGAGACCCAGTACTTC	CVSSLCELDEAETQYF
TRBV5-6	-	TRBJ2-1	-	TGTGCCAGCAGCACCCTAGCGAACTCCTACAATGAGCAGTTCTTC	CASSTLANSYNEQFF
TRBV12-3/TRBV12-4	-	TRBJ1-1	many	TGTGCCAGCAGTACTGGGGGGTCCGGGTGGACTGAAGCTTTCTTT	CASSTGGSGWTEAFF
TRBV15	-	TRBJ2-6	-	TGTGCCACCAGCAGAGAAGCGGCCAGCTCTGGGGCCAACGTCCTGACTTTC	CATSREAASSGANVLTF
TRBV12-3/TRBV12-4	-	TRBJ1-3	-	TGTGCCGGTGGCGAGAGTGAGAGCTCTGGAAACACCATATATTTT	CAGGESESSGNTIYF
TRBV28	TRBD2	TRBJ2-7	many	TGTGCCAGCAAGATCGGGACTAGCGGACGCTACGAGCAGTACTTC	CASKIGTSGRYEQYF
TRBV5-1	-	TRBJ1-1	many	TGCGCCAGCAGCTTGGCCGCCAGGAACACTGAAGCTTTCTTT	CASSLAARNTEAFF
TRBV20-1	TRBD2	TRBJ2-4	few	TGCAGTGCTTCGGGACTAGCGGGTGTAGCCAAAAACATTCAGTACTTC	CSASGLAGVAKNIQYF
TRBV28	TRBD2	TRBJ2-5	few	TGTGCCAGCAGTTTAGTCGGGGGGGGCCAAGAGACCCAGTACTTC	CASSLVGGGQETQYF
TRBV5-1	-	TRBJ2-1	few	TGCGCCAGCAGCTTGTTAACCGGGGCGGAAAATGAGCAGTTCTTC	CASSLLTGAENEQFF
TRBV28	-	TRBJ1-3	-	TGTGCCAGCAGCCGAACAGGAAAGACTGGAAACACCATATATTTT	CASSRTGKTGNTIYF
TRBV14	TRBD2	TRBJ2-2	many	TGTGCCAGCAGCCGGTACACTAGCGGGTACCAAAACACCGGGGAGCTGTTTTTT	CASSRYTSGYQNTGELFF
TRBV15	TRBD1	TRBJ2-3	few	TGTGCCACCAGCTCGATCCCCGGGACAGGGGGCCGCACACATACGCAGTATTTT	CATSSIPGTGGRTHTQYF
TRBV10-3	TRBD1	TRBJ2-6	few	TGTGCCATCAGTGCCGGACAGGGGGCTGGCGGGGCCAACGTCCTGACTTTC	CAISAGQGAGGANVLTF
TRBV20-1	-	TRBJ1-2	-	TGCAGTGCTAGTTTCGGAAACTATGGCTACACCTTC	CSASFGNYGYTF
TRBV7-9	-	TRBJ2-5	-	TGTGCCAGCAGCTCGGATCCAGGTCAAGAGACCCAGTACTTC	CASSSDPGQETQYF
TRBV10-3	-	TRBJ1-1	-	TGTGCCATCAATAGGGGAGTTGACACTGAAGCTTTCTTT	CAINRGVDTEAFF
TRBV9	TRBD1	TRBJ1-3	-	TGTGCCAGCAGCCCCCCATCTGCTGGGACAGGGGGCTTTGGAAACACCATATATTTT	CASSPPSAGTGGFGNTIYF
TRBV29-1	TRBD2	TRBJ2-7	-	TGCAGCGGGACTAGCGGGACCGAGCAGTACTTC	CSGTSGTEQYF
TRBV12-3/TRBV12-4	-	TRBJ1-4	-	TGTGCCAGCAGGAAGAATCAGGGGCCCGGTGAAAAACTGTTTTTT	CASRKNQGPGEKLFF
TRBV4-2	TRBD2	TRBJ2-1	many	TGTGCCAGCAGCCAAGATAGCGGGAGTCGTCCTTGGGATGAGCAGTTCTTC	CASSQDSGSRPWDEQFF
TRBV7-2	TRBD1	TRBJ1-1	-	TGTGCCAGCAGTTACGTCAGGGGGGGTGAGGCTGAAGCTTTCTTT	CASSYVRGGEAEAFF